One and the same sample provided the 13 T cell receptor beta chains below, sequenced in a study of T cell clonality in common variable immunodeficiency. Libraries were prepared by immunoSEQ multiplex PCR; TCRdb keeps only in-frame clonotypes and omits some of them. This repertoire holds about 35,000 clones, and none appear only once. Sequencing was performed on peripheral blood mononuclear cells. These receptors were obtained from a person aged 18 to 70 in good health.

This clone was counted at least ten times. The sequence runs out 3 residues before the end of the CDR3; the remainder is reconstructed from the germline J gene. This chain uses TRBV20-1 with TRBJ2-1, with TRBD2 identical over 8 bases. This CDR3 has 15 amino acids. Trimming cost V 1 base and J 3 bases; bases outside gene matches: 5. Per germline, CDR1 DFQATT and CDR2 SNEGSKA (reference sequence). The CDR3 bases that were read are TGCAGTGCTAGAGTGGGTAGCGGGGTCTACAATGAG. Encoded protein: CSARVGSGVYNE. In full, the CDR3 is CSARVGSGVYNEQFF.

Many counts were recorded for this clone. The read finishes 3 residues shy of the CDR3 end, and the germline J gene is used to complete it. V and J are TRBV19 and TRBJ2-7; 11 bases align to TRBD2. The V segment lost 4 bases and the J segment 5 bases; nucleotides outside the gene matches: 4. CDR3 length: 14 residues. In germline, CDR1 is LNHDA, CDR2 SQIVND (reference sequence). This chain's CDR3 is CASSTMTSGNEQYF. The sequenced CDR3 bases are TGTGCCAGTAGTACGATGACTAGCGGGAACGAG.

This clone was seen at least ten times. The CDR3 end falls 3 residues outside the read, so it is completed with the germline J gene. The rearrangement links TRBV10-3 to TRBJ2-3, with 10 bases matching TRBD1. The CDR3 consists of 14 residues. Looked up from germline, CDR1 is ENHRY and CDR2 is SYGVKD. The V and J ends lost 6 bases and 4 bases, in that order; junction bases with no gene match: 4. CDR3 DNA (partial): TGTGCCATCAGCCCGACAGGGGGCGCAGATACG. It encodes CAISPTGGADT. The entire CDR3 protein is CAISPTGGADTQYF.

At least ten counts were recorded for this clone. The CDR3 goes on 3 residues after the read ends, and that part is filled in from the germline J gene. The chain links TRBV6-2 or TRBV6-3 to TRBJ2-3; 7 bases fit TRBD1. Germline trimming cut 5 bases from V and 3 bases from J; bases unmatched to any gene: 2. The V gene's germline CDR1 is MNHEY and CDR2 SVGEGT. This CDR3 has 13 amino acids. Partial CDR3 DNA: TGTGCCAGCAGTGGGACAGATACAGATACG. This encodes CASSGTDTDT. Given in full, the CDR3 is CASSGTDTDTQYF.

Partial CDR3 DNA: TGCAGTGCTAGAGCCCCGGACAGCTATTCACCA. Amino acids: CSARAPDSYSP. The whole CDR3 is CSARAPDSYSPLFF. The chain uses TRBV20-1 and TRBJ1-4, with a possible D match to TRBD1 (6 bases). The read terminates 3 residues before the CDR3 end, so the remaining end is supplied by the germline J gene. Germline lookup yields CDR1 DFQATT and CDR2 SNEGSKA (reference sequence). The CDR3 runs to 14 residues.

This clone occurred many times. The read finishes 3 residues shy of the CDR3 end, and the germline J gene is used to complete it. The rearrangement joins TRBV29-1 to TRBJ2-1; 8 bases are shared with TRBD2. Germline V gene data show CDR1 as SQVTM and CDR2 as ANQGSEA. With V trimmed by 6 bases and J by 6 bases, 10 bases remained unmatched. This CDR3 has 14 amino acids. CDR3 bases read: TGCAGCGTCATACCCGGGACTAGTCCCAATGAG. Translating it yields CSVIPGTSPNE. The whole CDR3 sequence reads CSVIPGTSPNEQFF.

This clone was seen many times. From the germline J gene comes the end of the CDR3, since the read stops 3 residues before it. V and J are TRBV5-8 and TRBJ2-4, with 9 bases identical to TRBD1. CDR3 length: 15 residues. Germline V CDR1 and CDR2: SGHTS, YDEGEE. V gave up 4 bases and J gave up 1 base; unmatched junction bases: 3. CDR3 DNA, as far as it was read: TGTGCCAGCAGCCTGACAGGGGGTGCCAAAAACATT. It encodes CASSLTGGAKNI. The whole CDR3 sequence reads CASSLTGGAKNIQYF.

This clone came up many times. The read stops 3 residues short of the end of the CDR3; the missing end is completed from the germline J gene. The chain combines TRBV5-1 with TRBJ2-5, with TRBD2 matching over 7 bases. Looked up from germline, CDR1 is SGHRS and CDR2 is YFSETQ. There are 14 residues in the CDR3. After removal of 0 bases from V and 5 bases from J, the junction contained 4 bases not matched to a gene. CDR3 protein: CASSLVPTSETQYF. Partial CDR3 DNA: TGCGCCAGCAGCTTGGTGCCGACTAGCGAGACC.

This clone was found many times. The read ends 3 residues early relative to the CDR3; the germline J gene fills the gap. The chain carries TRBV12-3 or TRBV12-4 and TRBJ2-7, with 7 bases lining up with TRBD1. The ends lost 6 bases at V and 0 bases at J; junction bases unmatched: 5. The CDR3 contains 14 residues. The CDR3 sequence: CASSPQGVSYEQYF. CDR3 bases read: TGTGCCAGCAGCCCCCAGGGGGTCTCCTACGAG.

In the case of this clone: A read error may account for a junction end that differs from germline. The CDR3 end falls 3 residues outside the read, so it is completed with the germline J gene. The chain recombines TRBV5-1 with TRBJ2-2; D remains ambiguous. Germline V gene sequence: CDR1 SGHRS, CDR2 YFSETQ. The CDR3 is 15 residues long. Incomplete CDR3 DNA: TGCGCCAGCCGCTTGGCTGAAGGGAACACCGGGGAG. Translated, it gives CASRLAEGNTGE. The entire CDR3 protein reads CASRLAEGNTGELFF.

This clone was detected ten times or more. The CDR3 end is not reached by the read, which stops 3 residues before it; the germline J gene fills it in. The chain combines TRBV7-2 with TRBJ2-5; 11 bases are shared with TRBD2. Germline assignment: CDR1 SGHTA and CDR2 FQGNSA. The CDR3 runs to 14 residues. V lost 5 bases and J lost 5; bases outside the gene matches: 4. The CDR3 DNA, read in part, is TGTGCCAGCAGCCGTAGCGGGAGGGTTGAGACC. Encoded protein: CASSRSGRVET. The whole CDR3 protein is CASSRSGRVETQYF. The full variable domain, its missing parts supplied by reference TRBV7-2 and TRBJ2-5, is GAGVSQSPSNKVTEKGKDVELRCDPISGHTALYWYRQSLGQGLEFLIYFQGNSAPDKSGLPSDRFSAERTGGSVSTLTIQRTQQEDSAVYLCASSRSGRVETQYFGPGTRLLVL.

Ten or more counts support this clone. The CDR3 goes on 3 residues after the read ends, and that part is filled in from the germline J gene. The V call is TRBV28, the J call TRBJ2-5; possibly TRBD1 for D (7 bases). With 5 bases removed from V and 2 bases from J, the gap between germline ends came to 18 bases. This CDR3 comprises 16 residues. Germline-derived CDR1 and CDR2 are MDHEN and SYDVKM. CDR3: CASSPLTGRRQETQYF. The DNA read from the CDR3 is TGTGCCAGCAGTCCCCTGACAGGGAGGAGGCAAGAGACC.

This clone was picked up many times. The read gets to within 3 residues of the CDR3 end, and the germline J gene fills in the rest. V and J are TRBV5-1 and TRBJ2-1, with 8 bases fitting TRBD1. The CDR3 is made up of 17 amino acids. Germline V gene lookup returns CDR1 SGHRS and CDR2 YFSETQ. The V and J ends lost 0 bases and 3 bases, in that order; junction bases with no gene match: 8. The CDR3 bases that were read are TGCGCCAGCAGCTTGGGGACAGGGCCAACTTTCTACAATGAG. Its protein product is CASSLGTGPTFYNE. The CDR3 as a whole reads CASSLGTGPTFYNEQFF. The full variable domain, with the rest looked up from reference TRBV5-1 and TRBJ2-1, is KAGVTQTPRYLIKTRGQQVTLSCSPISGHRSVSWYQQTPGQGLQFLFEYFSETQRNKGNFPGRFSGRQFSNSRSEMNVSTLELGDSALYLCASSLGTGPTFYNEQFFGPGTRLTVL.